This T cell receptor beta chain was found in a study of siplizumab effects on memory and regulatory T cells. This CDR3 spans 15 amino acids. CDR1 is LGHNA and CDR2 is YSLEER in the germline V gene. V shed 1 base and J shed 0 bases, with 8 bases lying between them. About this clone: Its target is not known.

The study, taken as a whole, reports: Siplizumab significantly lowered the alloreactive sequences that could be traced to unstimulated CD4+ memory cells. Whether proliferating Tregs in siplizumab cultures suppress was not functionally confirmed. The apparent diversity of naive T cells exceeded that of memory cells, and naive T cells seemed to make a major contribution to the alloresponse.

Only in-frame clones appear in the TCRdb table, and some are missing; sequencing was by immunoSEQ multiplex PCR. The sample yields approximately 100,000 clones, 85% to 95% seen once. Sequenced input: non-Treg CD4+ T cells sorted from blood. The chain links TRBV4-3 to TRBJ2-3; D unresolved. This TCR derives from a human donor in good health. This CDR3 reads CASSQGAYSTDTQYF. CDR3 bases: TGCGCCAGCAGCCAAGGAGCCTATAGCACAGATACGCAGTATTTT.